This T cell receptor beta chain came from a study of graft-versus-host responses after intestinal transplantation. The length of the CDR3 is 17 residues. Germline CDR1 SEHNR, CDR2 FQNEAQ (reference sequence). The V segment lost 6 bases and the J segment 5 bases; nucleotides outside the gene matches: 11. Comments on this clone: The antigen is not known.

Data came from immunoSEQ multiplex PCR; TCRdb stores just in-frame clones and leaves some out. The sample yields more than 65,000 clones, around 92% seen once. Study-wide results and caveats: In recipient marrow, GvH clones were found, and some appeared first in ileum or blood.

This specimen consisted of unstimulated CD8+ T cells sorted from spleen or lymph node cells, obtained before transplant. The chain joins TRBV7-9 to TRBJ2-1, with 12 bases aligning to TRBD2. This TCR was sampled from a human donor who was the organ donor for an intestinal transplant. The CDR3 bases are TGTGCCAGCAGTTATGGTCAGGGACTAGCGGGCAACAATGAGCAGTTCTTC. It encodes CASSYGQGLAGNNEQFF.